The 26 T cell receptor beta chains below all came from one sample that was sequenced in a study of blood T cells in healthy people across ages. Primers used in a second PCR of roughly 6 to 11 cycles were a sample-barcoded 5' primer and a J-beta primer mix. TCRdb used MiXCR to reprocess the 5' RACE reads, holding one entry per CDR3 protein. The sample includes some 1.4 million distinct CDR3 sequences, about 43% of them seen just once. Sequencing input: blood. These receptors were obtained from a young woman in good health.

The chain links TRBV7-2 to TRBJ2-1; D might be TRBD2 (5 bases). V gave up 0 bases and J gave up 9 bases, with 9 bases separating them. Per germline, CDR1 SGHTA and CDR2 FQGNSA. The CDR3 has 13 residues. In DNA, the CDR3 is TGTGCCAGCAGCTTAGCCACTAGTCGTGAGCAGTTCTTC. Amino acid sequence: CASSLATSREQFF.

The chain carries TRBV10-1 and TRBJ2-3; 8 nucleotides align to TRBD2. Germline V gene sequence: CDR1 WNHNN, CDR2 SYGVQD (reference sequence). The CDR3 runs to 16 residues. Unmatched junction bases numbered 11, after V lost 5 bases and J lost 4 bases. The CDR3 loop is CASSPVRTGGPDTQYF. The DNA of the CDR3 is TGCGCCAGCAGTCCGGTACGAACGGGAGGGCCAGATACGCAGTATTTT.

The chain combines TRBV27 with TRBJ2-7; tentatively, D is TRBD1 (5 bases). Germline V CDR1 and CDR2: MNHEY, SMNVEV (reference sequence). V gave up 3 bases and J gave up 3 bases, with 18 bases separating them. The CDR3 spans 16 residues. CDR3 loop: CASSFSGEGQNYEQYF. CDR3 coding DNA: TGTGCCAGCAGTTTCTCTGGGGAAGGACAAAACTACGAGCAGTACTTC.

The V and J genes are TRBV4-1 and TRBJ2-5; perhaps TRBD2 as D (5 bases). The DNA matches TRBJ2-7 better at its end, which makes the J call doubtful. Germline V gene data show CDR1 as MGHRA and CDR2 as YSYEKL. The CDR3 is 15 residues long. The CDR3 spells CASSPLPADGYEQYF. CDR3 coding DNA: TGCGCCAGCAGCCCCCTCCCAGCGGACGGCTACGAGCAGTACTTC.

This clonotype was counted between two and nine times. J is TRBJ1-2 and V is TRBV27, with a possible D match to TRBD1 (6 bases). Germline assignment: CDR1 MNHEY and CDR2 SMNVEV (reference sequence). V lost 1 base, J lost 8 bases, and 11 bases lay in between. The CDR3 sequence is 13 residues long. The CDR3 DNA reads as TGTGCCAGCAGTTTATGGGGGGCCGACGGCTACACCTTC. Translated: CASSLWGADGYTF.

This clonotype was detected only a few times. This chain uses TRBV5-4 with TRBJ2-5; unclear D gene. The better agreement between TRBJ2-7 and the DNA end casts doubt on the J call. Germline V gene lookup returns CDR1 SGHNT and CDR2 YYREEE (reference sequence). The CDR3 contains 13 residues. The CDR3 DNA sequence: TGTGCCAGCAGCTTGGAGAGGATCGGCGAGCAGTACTTC. Amino acid sequence: CASSLERIGEQYF.

This clonotype was counted between two and nine times. The CDR3 loop is CASSLGLVRLQNTGELFF. CDR3 coding DNA: TGTGCCAGCAGCTTAGGACTCGTGAGACTGCAGAACACCGGGGAGCTGTTTTTT. J is TRBJ2-2 and V is TRBV7-9; D gene unclear. V was shortened by 1 base and J by 1 base, with 16 bases between the two germline ends. Germline V gene lookup returns CDR1 SEHNR and CDR2 FQNEAQ (reference sequence). The CDR3 loop spans 18 amino acids.

The CDR3: CASSPSTGDTQYF. The CDR3 DNA reads TGTGCCAGCAGTCCGTCCACCGGCGATACGCAGTATTTT. The J gene is TRBJ2-3, the V gene TRBV12-3 or TRBV12-4; unclear D gene. This CDR3 comprises 13 residues. V was clipped by 5 bases and J by 6 bases, with 12 bases between them.

This rearrangement joins TRBV20-1 to TRBJ2-3; no firm D call. The CDR3 is made up of 16 amino acids. V gave up 2 bases and J gave up 2 bases, with 17 bases separating them. CDR1 is DFQATT, CDR2 SNEGSKA, per germline (reference sequence). CDR3 residues: CSARTGPTANTDTQYF. Written as DNA, the CDR3 is TGCAGTGCTAGAACGGGCCCAACCGCCAACACAGATACGCAGTATTTT.

The V call is TRBV5-1, the J call TRBJ2-1; D not certain. V gave up 3 bases and J gave up 4 bases, with 14 bases separating them. Germline V gives CDR1 SGHRS, CDR2 YFSETQ. The length of the CDR3 is 15 residues. The CDR3 loop is CASSYRNFKYNEQFF. The DNA for the CDR3 is TGCGCCAGCAGCTACCGGAACTTTAAGTACAATGAGCAGTTCTTC.

V and J are TRBV9 and TRBJ2-7; D uncertain. V lost 0 bases to trimming and J lost 3 bases, with 10 bases between them. Germline-derived CDR1 and CDR2 are SGDLS and YYNGEE. The CDR3 has 14 amino acids. The CDR3 DNA sequence: TGTGCCAGCAGCGTAGGAGTGGAGCACTACGAGCAGTACTTC. Translating gives CASSVGVEHYEQYF. Variable domain in full (rest from reference TRBV9 and TRBJ2-7): DSGVTQTPKHLITATGQRVTLRCSPRSGDLSVYWYQQSLDQGLQFLIQYYNGEERAKGNILERFSAQQFPDLHSELNLSSLELGDSALYFCASSVGVEHYEQYFGPGTRLTVT.

CDR3 bases: TGTGCCAGCAGCCAGGTTGCGGCAAAGCAGTTCTTC. Protein sequence: CASSQVAAKQFF. The chain joins TRBV16 to TRBJ2-1; D call uncertain. This CDR3 region has 12 residues. The ends were cut back, 3 bases at V and 11 bases at J, with 11 bases in the middle. The germline CDR1 and CDR2 sequences are KGHSY and FQNENV.

The chain links TRBV9 to TRBJ1-4; 7 bases fit TRBD1. Per germline, CDR1 SGDLS and CDR2 YYNGEE. Trimming took 3 bases from V and 13 from J; bases not matched to a gene: 12. The CDR3 is made up of 14 amino acids. CDR3 residues: CASSAPGTAGGLFF. Here the CDR3 DNA reads TGTGCCAGCAGCGCCCCCGGGACAGCTGGGGGACTGTTTTTT.

Only a few counts were recorded for this clonotype. CDR3 amino acids: CASRRGAMNTEAFF. CDR3 nucleotides: TGTGCCAGCCGTAGAGGGGCCATGAACACTGAAGCTTTCTTT. The rearrangement joins TRBV6-1 to TRBJ1-1; D may be TRBD1 (5 bases). CDR1 MNHNS and CDR2 SASEGT come from the germline V gene. CDR3 length: 14 amino acids. The V and J ends lost 8 bases and 0 bases respectively, with 13 bases between them.

The chain couples TRBV7-2 to TRBJ1-1, with D perhaps matching TRBD1 (6 bases). CDR3 length: 15 residues. The germline CDR1 and CDR2 sequences are SGHTA and FQGNSA. V gave up 4 bases and J gave up 0 bases, with 12 bases separating them. The CDR3 protein is CASSSAGGLNTEAFF. CDR3 coding DNA: TGTGCCAGCAGCTCCGCCGGGGGGCTGAACACTGAAGCTTTCTTT.

In this sample, this clonotype turned up many times. This chain joins TRBV4-2 and TRBJ2-7; no clear D. V was pared by 0 bases and J by 2 bases, with 8 bases between. The CDR3 length is 14 residues. The V gene's germline CDR1 is LGHNA and CDR2 YNFKEQ. The DNA of the CDR3 is TGTGCCAGCAGCCAAGATCGAGTGGCCTACGAGCAGTACTTC. It is translated as CASSQDRVAYEQYF.

This clonotype was seen once. V gene TRBV11-3 combines with J gene TRBJ2-7; 12 nucleotides match TRBD2. The end of the DNA fits TRBJ2-5 better, so the J call may be wrong. This CDR3 region has 17 residues. Germline-derived CDR1 and CDR2 are SGHNT and YENEEA. CDR3 sequence reads: CASSTSGGLAGRETQYF. CDR3 bases: TGTGCCAGCAGCACCAGTGGTGGACTAGCGGGACGAGAGACCCAGTACTTC.

The chain is built from TRBV27 and TRBJ2-7; 9 bases align to TRBD1. Germline V CDR1 and CDR2: MNHEY, SMNVEV (reference sequence). With 7 bases clipped from V and 2 bases from J, the junction kept 9 bases outside the gene matches. CDR3 size: 15 residues. This CDR3 reads CASTAGQGLTYEQYF. DNA of the CDR3: TGTGCCAGCACCGCGGGACAGGGCCTTACCTACGAGCAGTACTTC.

V usage is TRBV20-1 and J usage is TRBJ2-5, with 7 bases lining up with TRBD2. Germline V gives CDR1 DFQATT, CDR2 SNEGSKA (reference sequence). Trimming removed 4 bases from V and 1 base from J; junction bases left unmatched: 15. There are 17 residues in the CDR3. The CDR3 region has the DNA TGCAGTGCTAAGGCCCCAGTCCCTAGCGGAGCCCAAGAGACCCAGTACTTC. Protein: CSAKAPVPSGAQETQYF.

The chain is built from TRBV27 and TRBJ2-5, with 9 bases aligning to TRBD2. Germline values: CDR1 MNHEY, CDR2 SMNVEV (reference sequence). V lost 5 bases, J lost 11 bases, and 15 bases stayed unmatched. This CDR3 contains 15 residues. CDR3 nucleotides: TGTGCCAGCAGTAAATCAGTAGCGGGAGTGGGGGAGCAGTACTTC. Encoded protein: CASSKSVAGVGEQYF.

This clonotype was seen only a few times. V is TRBV28 and J is TRBJ2-3; 7 positions agree with TRBD1. V dropped 6 bases and J dropped 0; count of bases not matched to a gene: 6. The CDR3 has 15 residues. The germline CDR1 and CDR2 sequences are MDHEN and SYDVKM. The CDR3 nucleotides are TGTGCCAGCAGGTTAACAGGGGCCAGCACAGATACGCAGTATTTT. This translates into CASRLTGASTDTQYF.

The chain couples TRBV25-1 to TRBJ2-5; 9 nucleotides line up with TRBD2. The germline gives CDR1 MGHDK, CDR2 SYGVNS. The CDR3 totals 17 residues. V was pared by 3 bases and J by 0 bases, with 8 bases of the junction left unmatched. The CDR3 sequence is CASSETRLAAYQETQYF. The CDR3 region has the DNA TGTGCCAGCAGTGAGACGAGACTAGCGGCGTACCAAGAGACCCAGTACTTC.

V and J are TRBV5-1 and TRBJ2-1, with D possibly matching TRBD2 (6 bases). Trimming cost V 1 base and J 13 bases, with 21 bases left between them. The CDR3 spans 15 residues. Germline-derived CDR1 and CDR2 are SGHRS and YFSETQ. The CDR3 here is CASSLIGGGGETQFF. In DNA form, the CDR3 reads TGCGCCAGCAGCTTGATTGGGGGAGGAGGGGAGACCCAGTTCTTC.

This clonotype came up a few times. This chain uses TRBV6-5 with TRBJ1-5, with D possibly matching TRBD1 (5 bases). Per the germline V gene, CDR1 is MNHEY and CDR2 is SVGAGI. CDR3 size: 13 residues. V dropped 7 bases and J dropped 4 bases, with 11 bases sitting between them. CDR3 region: CASTQGSNQPQHF. The CDR3 DNA is TGTGCCAGCACCCAGGGTTCTAATCAGCCCCAGCATTTT.

The rearrangement links TRBV6-5 to TRBJ1-5; 8 bases fit TRBD1. The V and J ends lost 4 bases and 1 base, in that order; junction bases with no gene match: 6. CDR3 length: 16 residues. Per germline, CDR1 MNHEY and CDR2 SVGAGI. In DNA, the CDR3 is TGTGCCAGCAGTTCCCTCACAGGGGGAAGCAATCAGCCCCAGCATTTT. Residues: CASSSLTGGSNQPQHF.

This clonotype was counted ten times or more. The chain employs TRBV12-3 or TRBV12-4 and TRBJ1-5; D gene ambiguous. The CDR3 loop spans 12 amino acids. Trimming removed 5 bases from V and 7 bases from J, with 9 bases in between. This CDR3 is CASSSGGQPQHF. CDR3 sequence (DNA): TGTGCCAGCAGTAGCGGCGGGCAGCCCCAGCATTTT.